This T cell receptor beta chain was profiled in a study of blood T cell repertoires in COVID-19. Profiling relied on immunoSEQ multiplex PCR, and the TCRdb table lists in-frame clones only, not all of them. This repertoire shows approximately 150,000 clones, 65% to 85% found once; its top ten account for approximately 5.1%. V gave up 4 bases and J gave up 8 bases, with 16 bases separating them. This CDR3 is built from 15 residues. CDR1 is SGHRS and CDR2 is YFSETQ in the germline V gene. The V gene is TRBV5-1, the J gene TRBJ1-6; TRBD1 might be the D (5 bases). The TCR originated in a woman aged 40 to 49 with acute COVID-19. Specimen: PBMCs or T cells enriched from blood (not recorded which). For the CDR3, the DNA is TGCGCCAGCAGCCCGGCGGGGACTAGAGATTCACCCCTCCACTTT. This translates into CASSPAGTRDSPLHF.